The clone carrying this T cell receptor (beta chain) has more than one count but fewer than ten. MiXCR was run by TCRdb on the 5' RACE reads, yielding one entry per CDR3 protein. The sample records under 200,000 distinct CDR3 sequences, 11% being singletons. The CDR3 has 15 residues. The V gene's germline CDR1 is SGHTA and CDR2 FQGNSA. V lost 4 bases to trimming and J lost 7 bases; unmatched junction nucleotides: 8. This sample is drawn from a study of T cells after yellow fever vaccination. The V gene is TRBV7-2, the J gene TRBJ2-5, with 11 bases aligning to TRBD1. This TCR was sampled from a man between 18 and 29 years old who received the YFV17D yellow fever vaccine. The specimen comprised CD8+ T cells sorted from PBMCs, sampled 15 days after the yellow fever booster vaccination. As DNA, the CDR3 is TGTGCCAGCAGCTCCCGGACAGGGGGCGACGGGACCCAGTACTTC. This translates into CASSSRTGGDGTQYF.